This note documents a single T cell receptor (beta chain) sequence. Antigen specificity is unknown. The data were taken from a study of cytomegalovirus exposure and HLA in healthy donors. With 60 Vbeta and 13 Jbeta primers, the PCR was carried out. The table came from immunoSEQ multiplex PCR; TCRdb's copy has only in-frame clones and leaves some out. Altogether about 140,000 clones are present, approximately 80% being singletons, with the ten largest covering 1.4% to 1.5%. Study-wide points: Cytomegalovirus status was reportedly diagnosed by the classifier with high specificity and sensitivity. Later examination showed HLA-associated TCR beta chains had greater clonal expansion than equally common others. Most TCR sequences proved rare, with some public TCRs found in many donors. Immune exposure was documented only through CMV serostatus.

This CDR3 is 14 amino acids long. J was trimmed by 2 bases and V by 6 bases; bases with no gene match: 4. Germline loops: CDR1 MNHEY, CDR2 SVGAGI. The TCR originated in a man aged 30-40 years in good health and CMV-seropositive. The chain is built from TRBV6-5 and TRBJ1-2; 9 positions agree with TRBD1. Sequenced input: PBMCs. The CDR3 loop reads CASRLQGANYGYTF. DNA of the CDR3: TGTGCCAGCAGGTTACAGGGGGCAAACTATGGCTACACCTTC.